These T cell receptor beta chains were read from a single sample in a study of cytomegalovirus exposure and HLA in healthy donors. This table comes from immunoSEQ multiplex PCR, and its TCRdb copy is limited to in-frame clones, with some not included. The repertoire includes about 79,000 clones, approximately 61% of them detected once, and around 7% sits in the top ten. The sequenced sample was PBMCs. These receptors all stem from a woman aged 50 to 60 in good health and CMV-seropositive. Both conserved end residues are part of each CDR3. Each record gives: D gene, V gene, clone size, J gene, CDR3 DNA, CDR3 protein. D genes are given only for firm matches. Where a row states a size, it is once, few, many or the class of an expanded clone; other rows omit it.

d_call: TRBD2; v_call: TRBV19; clone_size: .; j_call: TRBJ2-5; cdr3_nt: TGTGCCAGTAGTACCTCCCCGCGGCGGGGGGCGAAAGAGGCCCAGTACTTC; cdr3_aa: CASSTSPRRGAKEAQYF
d_call: .; v_call: TRBV10-3; clone_size: .; j_call: TRBJ1-4; cdr3_nt: TGTGCCGTGGGGGGTTCTAATGAAAAACTGTTTTTT; cdr3_aa: CAVGGSNEKLFF
d_call: TRBD1; v_call: TRBV15; clone_size: .; j_call: TRBJ1-6; cdr3_nt: TGTGCCACCAGCCTTACAGGGGGAGGGTCACCCCTCCACTTT; cdr3_aa: CATSLTGGGSPLHF
d_call: TRBD2; v_call: TRBV28; clone_size: .; j_call: TRBJ2-6; cdr3_nt: TGTGCCAGCAGGTCTAGCGGGGGGGCCTCTGGGGCCAACGTCCTGACTTTC; cdr3_aa: CASRSSGGASGANVLTF
d_call: .; v_call: TRBV7-9; clone_size: .; j_call: TRBJ1-2; cdr3_nt: TGTGCCAGCAGCTCCAGCAGGGGCAGCTATGGCTACACCTTC; cdr3_aa: CASSSSRGSYGYTF
d_call: TRBD2; v_call: TRBV5-4; clone_size: .; j_call: TRBJ2-2; cdr3_nt: TGTGCCAGCAGCTTGGGACTAGCGGGGGGGCCGGGCACCGGGGAGCTGTTTTTT; cdr3_aa: CASSLGLAGGPGTGELFF
d_call: TRBD1; v_call: TRBV28; clone_size: .; j_call: TRBJ1-4; cdr3_nt: TGTGCCAGTACAGGGGTGGATGAAAAACTGTTTTTT; cdr3_aa: CASTGVDEKLFF
d_call: .; v_call: TRBV7-6; clone_size: once; j_call: TRBJ2-1; cdr3_nt: TGTGCCAGCAGCTTACGGTCGGGTGGCAGCTACAATGAGCAGTTCTTC; cdr3_aa: CASSLRSGGSYNEQFF
d_call: .; v_call: TRBV5-8; clone_size: .; j_call: TRBJ2-1; cdr3_nt: TGTGCCAGCAGCTTGTACTCCATAGCGCTTGAGCAGTTCTTC; cdr3_aa: CASSLYSIALEQFF
d_call: .; v_call: TRBV13; clone_size: few; j_call: TRBJ2-2; cdr3_nt: TGTGCCAGCAGCGGTGGTCGAGGAGGAAACACCGGGGAGCTGTTTTTT; cdr3_aa: CASSGGRGGNTGELFF
d_call: TRBD2; v_call: TRBV28; clone_size: .; j_call: TRBJ2-3; cdr3_nt: TGTGCCAGTTTAGCGGGGGGGCCGGGCACAGATACGCAGTATTTT; cdr3_aa: CASLAGGPGTDTQYF
d_call: .; v_call: TRBV7-6; clone_size: .; j_call: TRBJ2-1; cdr3_nt: TGTGCCAGCAGCTTAGTAGGGGGCGCGGGGTCGAGGGAGCAGTTCTTC; cdr3_aa: CASSLVGGAGSREQFF
d_call: .; v_call: TRBV7-3; clone_size: .; j_call: TRBJ1-5; cdr3_nt: TGTGCCAGCAGTCCAGATAGCAATCAGCCCCAGCATTTT; cdr3_aa: CASSPDSNQPQHF
d_call: TRBD1; v_call: TRBV5-6; clone_size: .; j_call: TRBJ1-1; cdr3_nt: TGTGCCAGCAGCTCATACAGGGGGTCAAGGAACACTGAAGCTTTCTTT; cdr3_aa: CASSSYRGSRNTEAFF
d_call: TRBD1; v_call: TRBV15; clone_size: .; j_call: TRBJ1-2; cdr3_nt: TGTGCCACCAGCAGCACAGGGGACAGGCCTGGCTACACCTTC; cdr3_aa: CATSSTGDRPGYTF
d_call: .; v_call: TRBV29-1; clone_size: .; j_call: TRBJ1-4; cdr3_nt: TGCAGCGTTGGTTCCTCTCTCCTGACAGGTTCTAGGGAAAAACTGTTTTTT; cdr3_aa: CSVGSSLLTGSREKLFF
d_call: .; v_call: TRBV7-2; clone_size: .; j_call: TRBJ1-6; cdr3_nt: TGTGCCAGCAGCTTATTGACTCGTTTCGAAGGTTCACCCTTCCACTTT; cdr3_aa: CASSLLTRFEGSPFHF
d_call: .; v_call: TRBV9; clone_size: .; j_call: TRBJ2-2; cdr3_nt: TGTGCCAGCAGCGTAGAAACAGACACCGGGGAGCTGTTTTTT; cdr3_aa: CASSVETDTGELFF
d_call: .; v_call: TRBV7-9; clone_size: .; j_call: TRBJ1-1; cdr3_nt: TGTGCCAGCAGCCTGGAGACAGAGACTGAAGCTTTCTTT; cdr3_aa: CASSLETETEAFF
d_call: .; v_call: TRBV6-1; clone_size: once; j_call: TRBJ2-7; cdr3_nt: TGTGCCAGCTTAGGACAAGACTACGAGCAGTACTTC; cdr3_aa: CASLGQDYEQYF
d_call: TRBD1; v_call: TRBV13; clone_size: .; j_call: TRBJ2-6; cdr3_nt: TGTGCCAGCAGCTTAGGGACAAGGACAGGGAGCTCTGGGGCCAACGTCCTGACTTTC; cdr3_aa: CASSLGTRTGSSGANVLTF
d_call: .; v_call: TRBV6-1; clone_size: .; j_call: TRBJ2-1; cdr3_nt: TGTGCCAGCAGGGGACTCGGGGCACAGTTCTTC; cdr3_aa: CASRGLGAQFF
d_call: .; v_call: TRBV27; clone_size: few; j_call: TRBJ2-1; cdr3_nt: TGTGCCAGCAGTCTCCGCAAGCCCTCATACAATGAGCAGTTCTTC; cdr3_aa: CASSLRKPSYNEQFF
d_call: TRBD1; v_call: TRBV2; clone_size: few; j_call: TRBJ2-5; cdr3_nt: TGTGCCAGCAGTGAATGGGGGGACAGGGGAGGTGAGACCCAGTACTTC; cdr3_aa: CASSEWGDRGGETQYF
d_call: .; v_call: TRBV15; clone_size: once; j_call: TRBJ1-6; cdr3_nt: TGTGCCACCAGCAAGACAGACTATAATTCACCCCTCCACTTT; cdr3_aa: CATSKTDYNSPLHF
d_call: .; v_call: TRBV27; clone_size: few; j_call: TRBJ1-6; cdr3_nt: TGTGCCAGCAGTTTAAGGGGTCTCAATTCACCCCTCCACTTT; cdr3_aa: CASSLRGLNSPLHF
d_call: TRBD1; v_call: TRBV6-5; clone_size: .; j_call: TRBJ2-1; cdr3_nt: TGTGCCAGCAGTCCCGGGACAGGTTCCCTTTACGAGCAGTTCTTC; cdr3_aa: CASSPGTGSLYEQFF
d_call: .; v_call: TRBV5-1; clone_size: few; j_call: TRBJ1-1; cdr3_nt: TGCGCCAGCAGTCTCGGACAGCACACTGAAGCTTTCTTT; cdr3_aa: CASSLGQHTEAFF
d_call: .; v_call: TRBV5-4; clone_size: once; j_call: TRBJ1-2; cdr3_nt: TGTGCCAGCAGCCCAGAAACAGGCTATGGCTACACCTTC; cdr3_aa: CASSPETGYGYTF
d_call: TRBD1; v_call: TRBV10-3; clone_size: .; j_call: TRBJ2-7; cdr3_nt: TGTGCCATCAGTGAGTCGAGGGACAGGGTATACGAGCAGTACTTC; cdr3_aa: CAISESRDRVYEQYF
d_call: .; v_call: TRBV6-5; clone_size: few; j_call: TRBJ2-7; cdr3_nt: TGTGCCAGCAGTTACCCACTCTACGAGCAGTACTTC; cdr3_aa: CASSYPLYEQYF
d_call: .; v_call: TRBV9; clone_size: .; j_call: TRBJ2-5; cdr3_nt: TGTGCCAGCAGCGTAGATGGCAGCGAAGAGACCCAGTACTTC; cdr3_aa: CASSVDGSEETQYF
d_call: TRBD2; v_call: TRBV6-4; clone_size: .; j_call: TRBJ2-1; cdr3_nt: TGTGCCAGCAGTGACGGGACTAGAAACTACAATGAGCAGTTCTTC; cdr3_aa: CASSDGTRNYNEQFF
d_call: .; v_call: TRBV7-9; clone_size: few; j_call: TRBJ1-4; cdr3_nt: TGTGCCAGCAGCCTACAAGGGGGTAAACTGTTTTTT; cdr3_aa: CASSLQGGKLFF
d_call: TRBD2; v_call: TRBV11-2; clone_size: once; j_call: TRBJ2-2; cdr3_nt: TGTGCCAGCAGCTTAGTAGCGGGGTCGAACACCGGGGAGCTGTTTTTT; cdr3_aa: CASSLVAGSNTGELFF
d_call: TRBD1; v_call: TRBV11-2; clone_size: few; j_call: TRBJ1-6; cdr3_nt: TGTGCCAGCAGCCTTTACCCGGGACAGAGCAATTCACCCCTCCACTTT; cdr3_aa: CASSLYPGQSNSPLHF
d_call: TRBD1; v_call: TRBV5-1; clone_size: .; j_call: TRBJ2-1; cdr3_nt: TGCGCCAGCAGCTCGACAGGGGCCCACAATGAGCAGTTCTTC; cdr3_aa: CASSSTGAHNEQFF
d_call: TRBD1; v_call: TRBV7-3; clone_size: .; j_call: TRBJ1-1; cdr3_nt: TGTGCCAGCAGCCCTGTCCCGGGACAGGAAATGAACACTGAAGCTTTCTTT; cdr3_aa: CASSPVPGQEMNTEAFF
d_call: .; v_call: TRBV5-5; clone_size: few; j_call: TRBJ1-2; cdr3_nt: TGTGCCAGCAGCTTGGACGACCCGACAGGACTGGATGGCTACACCTTC; cdr3_aa: CASSLDDPTGLDGYTF
d_call: .; v_call: TRBV4-1; clone_size: .; j_call: TRBJ1-6; cdr3_nt: TGCGCCAGCAGCCTTAGGGGCAGGACCTATAATTCACCCCTCCACTTT; cdr3_aa: CASSLRGRTYNSPLHF
d_call: .; v_call: TRBV9; clone_size: .; j_call: TRBJ2-2; cdr3_nt: TGTGCCAGCAGCGTAGGACTAACCAACACCGGGGAGCTGTTTTTT; cdr3_aa: CASSVGLTNTGELFF
d_call: .; v_call: TRBV29-1; clone_size: .; j_call: TRBJ2-1; cdr3_nt: TGCAGCGTTGAAGATGTACAGGGAAGGTTGTATGAGCAGTTCTTC; cdr3_aa: CSVEDVQGRLYEQFF
d_call: TRBD2; v_call: TRBV11-2; clone_size: .; j_call: TRBJ2-5; cdr3_nt: TGTGCCAGCAGCACCGGGGGGGCAGAGACCCAGTACTTC; cdr3_aa: CASSTGGAETQYF
d_call: .; v_call: TRBV2; clone_size: .; j_call: TRBJ2-6; cdr3_nt: TGTGCCAGCGGGCGGGGATCTGGGGCCAACGTCCTGACTTTC; cdr3_aa: CASGRGSGANVLTF
d_call: .; v_call: TRBV7-3; clone_size: .; j_call: TRBJ2-2; cdr3_nt: TGTGCCAGCAGCTTAACCGCCTCGAGGACCGGGGAGCTGTTTTTT; cdr3_aa: CASSLTASRTGELFF
d_call: TRBD2; v_call: TRBV2; clone_size: .; j_call: TRBJ2-1; cdr3_nt: TGTGCCAGCAAACCGGGGGGGACGGGGTACAATGAGCAGTTCTTC; cdr3_aa: CASKPGGTGYNEQFF
d_call: .; v_call: TRBV6-4; clone_size: .; j_call: TRBJ2-3; cdr3_nt: TGTGCCAGCAGTGAGCAGAGCACAGATACGCAGTATTTT; cdr3_aa: CASSEQSTDTQYF
d_call: .; v_call: TRBV18; clone_size: .; j_call: TRBJ1-3; cdr3_nt: TGTGCCAGCTCACCCGAGGCTGGAAACACCATATATTTT; cdr3_aa: CASSPEAGNTIYF
d_call: .; v_call: TRBV5-1; clone_size: .; j_call: TRBJ1-1; cdr3_nt: TGCGCCAGCAGCCAAAGTGGGGACATGAACACTGAAGCTTTCTTT; cdr3_aa: CASSQSGDMNTEAFF
d_call: TRBD1; v_call: TRBV28; clone_size: .; j_call: TRBJ1-6; cdr3_nt: TGTGCCAGCAGTTCAGGGACAGGTCCGCTCGGTTCACCCCTCCACTTT; cdr3_aa: CASSSGTGPLGSPLHF
d_call: TRBD2; v_call: TRBV6-4; clone_size: few; j_call: TRBJ2-3; cdr3_nt: TGTGCCAGCAGTGACTCCAAGGAGAATAGCGGGGGCCCCGGCACAGATACGCAGTATTTT; cdr3_aa: CASSDSKENSGGPGTDTQYF